The subject of this entry is one T cell receptor beta chain. This sample was included in a study of blood T cell repertoires in COVID-19. Study summary: There were acute and convalescent COVID-19 samples, and they came from the United States, Italy and Spain. From T cells, B-cell-depleted T cells, or PBMCs came the material, which was cDNA or gDNA.

V was pared by 4 bases and J by 10 bases, with 11 bases of the junction left unmatched. CDR1 and CDR2 (germline): SGHRS, YFSETQ. The CDR3 length is 15 residues. Original data processing: Estimates of nucleated cell counts were drawn from the amplification of reference gene primers. Data came from immunoSEQ multiplex PCR; TCRdb stores just in-frame clones and leaves some out. D and trimming come from the DNA, and the V and J calls and clone size come from that table. The sample holds tens of thousands of clones, just over 85% seen once. The V gene is TRBV5-1, the J gene TRBJ2-1, with 10 bases aligning to TRBD2. This receptor was identified in a woman of 80 years or more in a cohort sampled during active or convalescent COVID-19. What was sequenced was peripheral blood. In DNA, the CDR3 is TGCGCCAGCAGCCCAGCGGGAGCGGGAGGGGAGGAGCAGTTCTTC. It codes for CASSPAGAGGEEQFF.